One T cell receptor (beta chain) is described in this entry. This sample stems from a study of radiation and T cells in renal cell carcinoma. The CDR3 spans 13 residues. The germline V and J ends were trimmed by 0 bases and 0 bases, with 3 bases remaining between them. CDR1 SGHRS and CDR2 YFSETQ come from the germline V gene. The time point: blood 4 weeks post-SBRT, at nephrectomy. Described treatment: 15 Gy SBRT to primary tumor, nephrectomy 4 weeks later. Nephrectomy followed 15 Gy stereotactic body radiation by 4 weeks. After SBRT, blood was collected at 2 and 4 weeks, plus baseline. The method was immunoSEQ multiplex PCR; TCRdb's version includes in-frame clones alone and lacks a portion of them. Among fewer than 200,000 clones listed, roughly 90% were seen once.

J is TRBJ1-1 and V is TRBV5-1; no firm D call. This clonotype was obtained from a woman aged 45-65 years with renal cell carcinoma. The source was blood, collected from a patient whose treatment included radiotherapy and nephrectomy. The CDR3 nucleotides read TGCGCCAGCAGCTTGGTAGTGAACACTGAAGCTTTCTTT. Its translation is CASSLVVNTEAFF.